Below are 23 T cell receptor beta chains sequenced from a single sample in a study of T cell responses to AZD1222 COVID-19 vaccine. Sequencing was performed with immunoSEQ multiplex PCR; in TCRdb, only in-frame clones are kept and a portion is missing. The table records 110,000 to 150,000 clones, 70% to 90% of them present only once. The sequences come from peripheral blood, collected on day 0 of AZD1222 vaccination. These receptor sequences come from an adult in good health.

The V call is TRBV30, the J call TRBJ2-3; TRBD2 matches at 9 bases. The V segment lost 0 bases and the J segment 5 bases; nucleotides outside the gene matches: 6. The CDR3 loop spans 15 amino acids. The germline gives CDR1 GTSNPN, CDR2 SVGIG (reference sequence). CDR3 bases: TGTGCCTGGAGTGTAGGCGGGAGGGCCGGAGATACGCAGTATTTT. This codes for CAWSVGGRAGDTQYF.

V gene TRBV19 combines with J gene TRBJ2-5; 9 bases are shared with TRBD2. Germline-derived CDR1 and CDR2 are LNHDA and SQIVND (reference sequence). V lost 6 bases and J lost 4; bases outside the gene matches: 9. The CDR3 sequence is 15 residues long. CDR3 nucleotides: TGTGCCAGTAGGGAAGGGTCAGCGGGGGGAGAGACCCAGTACTTC. This translates into CASREGSAGGETQYF. Full variable domain (missing parts from reference TRBV19 and TRBJ2-5): DGGITQSPKYLFRKEGQNVTLSCEQNLNHDAMYWYRQDPGQGLRLIYYSQIVNDFQKGDIAEGYSVSREKKESFPLTVTSAQKNPTAFYLCASREGSAGGETQYFGPGTRLLVL.

The V call is TRBV6-4, the J call TRBJ2-2; 8 bases are a match to TRBD1. V was pared by 3 bases and J by 3 bases, with 3 bases of the junction left unmatched. The CDR3 spans 15 residues. Germline values: CDR1 MRHNA, CDR2 SNTAGT. This CDR3 is CASSEQGADTGELFF. In DNA, the CDR3 is TGTGCCAGCAGTGAGCAGGGGGCGGACACCGGGGAGCTGTTTTTT.

On this clone itself: Other DNA sequences within the sample encode an identical CDR3. The chain uses TRBV30 and TRBJ1-3; no reliable D call. V lost 0 bases and J 0 bases, leaving 6 bases between the germline ends. This CDR3 spans 14 amino acids. CDR1 GTSNPN and CDR2 SVGIG come from the germline V gene (reference sequence). CDR3: CAWSVGTSGNTIYF. CDR3 DNA: TGTGCCTGGAGTGTGGGCACCTCTGGAAACACCATATATTTT.

The chain employs TRBV5-4 and TRBJ1-3; D gene uncertain. The CDR3 contains 16 residues. V was cut by 4 bases and J by 0 bases, with 14 bases left in between. Germline-derived CDR1 and CDR2 are SGHNT and YYREEE (reference sequence). CDR3: CASSTTRDSSGNTIYF. DNA for the CDR3: TGTGCCAGCAGCACTACGCGGGATTCCTCTGGAAACACCATATATTTT.

The CDR3 reads CASSYGGRANTEAFF. CDR3 sequence (DNA): TGTGCCAGCAGTTACGGGGGCAGGGCGAACACTGAAGCTTTCTTT. This rearrangement joins TRBV6-5 to TRBJ1-1, with D possibly matching TRBD1 (6 bases). This CDR3 has 15 residues. The V gene's germline CDR1 is MNHEY and CDR2 SVGAGI. V was cut by 2 bases and J by 1 base, with 11 bases left in between.

This chain links TRBV3-1 (or the pseudogene TRBV3-2) with TRBJ2-7; 7 positions agree with TRBD1. Trimming at V came to 6 bases and at J to 2 bases, leaving 4 bases not matched to a gene. CDR3 length: 13 amino acids. CDR1 is LGHDT and CDR2 is YNNKEL in the germline V gene (reference sequence). Here the CDR3 reads CASRQGMAYEQYF. The CDR3 region has the DNA TGTGCCAGCAGACAGGGGATGGCCTACGAGCAGTACTTC.

The rearrangement links TRBV2 to TRBJ1-5; D call uncertain. In germline, CDR1 is SNHLY, CDR2 FYNNEI. Between the trimmed V and J ends, which lost 1 base and 4 bases, there was a span of 5 bases. The CDR3 has 13 residues. CDR3: CASSEGLNQPQHF. The DNA for the CDR3 is TGTGCCAGCAGTGAAGGCCTTAATCAGCCCCAGCATTTT. Based on the CDR3 plus reference TRBV2 and TRBJ1-5, the full variable domain is EPEVTQTPSHQVTQMGQEVILRCVPISNHLYFYWYRQILGQKVEFLVSFYNNEISEKSEIFDDQFSVERPDGSNFTLKIRSTKLEDSAMYFCASSEGLNQPQHFGDGTRLSIL.

The CDR3 sequence is CASSQDPGSGGAVDTQYF. CDR3 sequence (DNA): TGTGCCAGCAGCCAAGACCCAGGGAGCGGGGGGGCGGTAGATACGCAGTATTTT. J is TRBJ2-3 and V is TRBV4-2; TRBD2 agrees at 10 bases. V shed 0 bases, J shed 5 bases, and the junction held 11 bases outside the gene matches. CDR1 and CDR2 (germline): LGHNA, YNFKEQ. The CDR3 is 18 amino acids.

The genes are TRBV11-3 and TRBJ2-2; D possibly corresponds to TRBD1 (6 bases). This CDR3 is 15 amino acids long. CDR1 is SGHNT, CDR2 YENEEA, per germline. Deletions cut 6 bases from V and 2 bases from J, with 13 bases between. The CDR3 DNA is TGTGCCAGCAGTATCTCAGGGGCCAACACCGGGGAGCTGTTTTTT. Residues: CASSISGANTGELFF.

This chain links TRBV11-2 with TRBJ1-4, with D uncertain. This CDR3 is built from 11 residues. The V end was cut by 5 bases, the J end by 8 bases, with 6 bases between. From germline, CDR1 is SGHAT and CDR2 FQNNGV. The CDR3 protein is CASSHGEKLFF. The CDR3 DNA is TGTGCCAGCAGCCACGGGGAAAAACTGTTTTTT.

The CDR3 DNA reads as TGTGCCAGTAGTGCCGCAGGGGGGGCGATTCGGCTTAGACTGTTTTTT. This sequence encodes CASSAAGGAIRLRLFF. The chain uses TRBV19 and TRBJ1-4; 7 bases agree with TRBD1. With 5 bases clipped from V and 13 bases from J, the junction kept 19 bases outside the gene matches. This CDR3 spans 16 amino acids. Looked up from germline, CDR1 is LNHDA and CDR2 is SQIVND (reference sequence).

V usage is TRBV7-2 and J usage is TRBJ1-6; D not resolved. The ends were cut back, 2 bases at V and 9 bases at J, with 11 bases in the middle. Germline V gene sequence: CDR1 SGHTA, CDR2 FQGNSA. The CDR3 consists of 14 residues. Written as DNA, the CDR3 is TGTGCCAGCAGCTTAATGAGGGAGGGTTCACCCCTCCACTTT. Encoded protein: CASSLMREGSPLHF.

The chain links TRBV11-2 to TRBJ1-2, with D possibly being TRBD1 (6 bases). Trimming pared 5 bases from V and 5 bases from J, leaving 21 bases between. CDR3 length equals 16 residues. Germline-derived CDR1 and CDR2 are SGHAT and FQNNGV. The chain's CDR3 is CASSASRTAPPYGYTF. CDR3 DNA: TGTGCCAGCAGCGCCTCCCGGACAGCACCTCCATATGGCTACACCTTC.

The V call is TRBV2, the J call TRBJ1-4; 7 nucleotides match TRBD1. In germline, CDR1 is SNHLY, CDR2 FYNNEI. The CDR3 spans 13 residues. V was clipped by 6 bases and J by 7 bases; unmatched bases: 5. The CDR3 is CASSRGRREKLFF. In DNA form, the CDR3 reads TGTGCCAGCAGCAGGGGGAGGCGTGAAAAACTGTTTTTT.

The rearrangement joins TRBV7-6 to TRBJ1-3; D is undetermined. CDR3 size: 16 residues. V lost 2 bases and J 0 bases, leaving 11 bases between the germline ends. Germline CDR1 reads SGHVS; CDR2 reads FNYEAQ. The CDR3 DNA is TGTGCCAGCAGCTTACAGCCGGAGTTCTCTGGAAACACCATATATTTT. This codes for CASSLQPEFSGNTIYF. Full variable domain (rest looked up from reference TRBV7-6 and TRBJ1-3): GAGVSQSPRYKVTKRGQDVALRCDPISGHVSLYWYRQALGQGPEFLTYFNYEAQQDKSGLPNDRFSAERPEGSISTLTIQRTEQRDSAMYRCASSLQPEFSGNTIYFGEGSWLTVV.

The chain is built from TRBV3-1 (or the pseudogene TRBV3-2) and TRBJ1-2, with unresolved D. V shed 0 bases and J shed 3 bases, with 5 bases lying between them. The CDR3 length is 13 residues. Per the germline V gene, CDR1 is LGHDT and CDR2 is YNNKEL (reference sequence). The CDR3 reads CASSQDSDYGYTF. Written as DNA, the CDR3 is TGTGCCAGCAGCCAAGATTCGGACTATGGCTACACCTTC.

CDR3 amino acids: CASSITGQGGMTGELFF. DNA of the CDR3: TGTGCCAGTAGTATTACCGGACAGGGTGGAATGACCGGGGAGCTGTTTTTT. This chain links TRBV19 with TRBJ2-2, with 8 bases lining up with TRBD1. The germline V gene encodes CDR1 LNHDA and CDR2 SQIVND (reference sequence). V lost 3 bases and J lost 5; bases outside the gene matches: 11. This CDR3 is 17 amino acids long. The whole variable domain, filled in from reference TRBV19 and TRBJ2-2, reads DGGITQSPKYLFRKEGQNVTLSCEQNLNHDAMYWYRQDPGQGLRLIYYSQIVNDFQKGDIAEGYSVSREKKESFPLTVTSAQKNPTAFYLCASSITGQGGMTGELFFGEGSRLTVL.

This chain connects TRBV5-1 to TRBJ1-4; TRBD1 is a possible D gene (5 bases). Germline assignment: CDR1 SGHRS and CDR2 YFSETQ. V gave up 4 bases and J gave up 8 bases, with 12 bases separating them. There are 13 residues in the CDR3. This chain's CDR3 is CASSRGEEEKLFF. The CDR3 bases are TGCGCCAGCAGCAGGGGCGAAGAGGAAAAACTGTTTTTT.

The V call is TRBV13, the J call TRBJ1-6; 10 bases align to TRBD1. Unmatched junction bases numbered 1, after V lost 0 bases and J lost 8 bases. Germline lookup yields CDR1 PRHDT and CDR2 FYEKMQ (reference sequence). The CDR3 is made up of 15 amino acids. CDR3 loop: CASSLGGQGDSPLHF. The CDR3 DNA follows: TGTGCCAGCAGCTTAGGTGGACAGGGGGATTCACCCCTCCACTTT. Drawing the rest from reference TRBV13 and TRBJ1-6, the complete variable domain is AAGVIQSPRHLIKEKRETATLKCYPIPRHDTVYWYQQGPGQDPQFLISFYEKMQSDKGSIPDRFSAQQFSDYHSELNMSSLELGDSALYFCASSLGGQGDSPLHFGNGTRLTVT.

The CDR3 reads CASSPGLAGVSGGPHNEQFF. CDR3 nucleotides: TGCGCCAGCAGTCCAGGACTAGCGGGAGTCTCTGGGGGCCCCCACAATGAGCAGTTCTTC. The rearrangement uses TRBV5-1 and TRBJ2-1; 13 bases map to TRBD2. The germline CDR1 and CDR2 sequences are SGHRS and YFSETQ. The trim removed 5 bases at V and 5 bases at J, leaving 19 bases unmatched. This CDR3 is 20 amino acids long.

The chain combines TRBV12-3 or TRBV12-4 with TRBJ1-6; D gene ambiguous. Trimming took off 5 bases at V and 6 bases at J, with 8 bases between the two ends. The CDR3 has 13 amino acids. CDR3 bases: TGTGCCAGCAGTCCCGACGGTAATTCACCCCTCCACTTT. Encoded protein: CASSPDGNSPLHF.

CDR3 nucleotide sequence: TGTGCCAGTAGTGGACAGGGTTGGGTCGAGACCCAGTACTTC. It translates to CASSGQGWVETQYF. This chain connects TRBV19 to TRBJ2-5; 8 bases map to TRBD1. CDR1 is LNHDA and CDR2 is SQIVND in the germline V gene (reference sequence). The CDR3 has 14 amino acids. V lost 5 bases, J lost 5 bases, and 7 bases stayed unmatched.